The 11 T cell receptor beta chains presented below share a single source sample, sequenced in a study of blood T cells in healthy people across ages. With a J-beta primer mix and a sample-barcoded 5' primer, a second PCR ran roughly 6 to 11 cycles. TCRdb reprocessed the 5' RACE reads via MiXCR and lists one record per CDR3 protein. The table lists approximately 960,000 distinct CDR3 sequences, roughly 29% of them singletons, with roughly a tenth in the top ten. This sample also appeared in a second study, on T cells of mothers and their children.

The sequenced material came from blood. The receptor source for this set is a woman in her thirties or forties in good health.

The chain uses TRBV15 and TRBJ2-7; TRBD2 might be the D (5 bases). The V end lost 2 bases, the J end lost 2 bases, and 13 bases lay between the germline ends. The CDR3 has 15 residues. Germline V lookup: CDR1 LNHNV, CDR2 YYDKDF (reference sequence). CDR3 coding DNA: TGTGCCACCAGCAGAAACCTAGACTACACCTACGAGCAGTACTTC. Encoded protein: CATSRNLDYTYEQYF.

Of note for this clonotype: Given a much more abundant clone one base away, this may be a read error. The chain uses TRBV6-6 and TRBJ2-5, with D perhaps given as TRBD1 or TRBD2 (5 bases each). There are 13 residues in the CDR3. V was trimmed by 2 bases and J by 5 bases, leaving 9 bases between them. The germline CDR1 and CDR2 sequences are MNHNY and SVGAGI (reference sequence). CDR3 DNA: TGTGCCAGCAGTTACGGGACCCCCGAGACCCAGTACTTC. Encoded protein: CASSYGTPETQYF.

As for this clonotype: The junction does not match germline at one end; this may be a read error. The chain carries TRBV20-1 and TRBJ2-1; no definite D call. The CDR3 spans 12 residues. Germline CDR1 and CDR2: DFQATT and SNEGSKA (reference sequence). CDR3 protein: CSARPDYNGQFF. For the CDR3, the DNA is TGCAGTGCTCGGCCCGATTACAATGGGCAGTTCTTC.

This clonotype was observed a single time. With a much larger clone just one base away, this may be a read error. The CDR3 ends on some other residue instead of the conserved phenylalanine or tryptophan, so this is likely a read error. As DNA, the CDR3 is TGTGCCAGCAGCGTAGCCTTTAAAGAGACCCAGTACGTC. As protein: CASSVAFKETQYV. The rearrangement links TRBV9 to TRBJ2-5; D not resolved. In germline, CDR1 is SGDLS, CDR2 YYNGEE. The CDR3 extends over 13 amino acids. The ends were cut back, 0 bases at V and 3 bases at J, with 6 bases in the middle.

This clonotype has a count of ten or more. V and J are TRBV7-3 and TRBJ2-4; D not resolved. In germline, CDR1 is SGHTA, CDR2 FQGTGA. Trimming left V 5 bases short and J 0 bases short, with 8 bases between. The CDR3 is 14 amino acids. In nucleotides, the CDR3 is TGTGCCAGCAGCCCGGTGGTAGCCAAAAACATTCAGTACTTC. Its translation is CASSPVVAKNIQYF.

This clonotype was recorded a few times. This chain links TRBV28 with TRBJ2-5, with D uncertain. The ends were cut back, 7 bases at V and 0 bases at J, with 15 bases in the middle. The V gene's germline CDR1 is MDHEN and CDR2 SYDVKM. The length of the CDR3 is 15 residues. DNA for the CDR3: TGTGCCAGCATCTCAGTGGAGTACAACCAAGAGACCCAGTACTTC. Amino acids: CASISVEYNQETQYF.

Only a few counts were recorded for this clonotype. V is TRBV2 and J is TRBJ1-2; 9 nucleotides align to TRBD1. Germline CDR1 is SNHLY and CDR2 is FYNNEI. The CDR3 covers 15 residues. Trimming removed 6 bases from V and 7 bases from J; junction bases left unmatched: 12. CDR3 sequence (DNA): TGTGCCAGCAGCCAGGACAGGGGAGAAGCTGGTGGCTACACCTTC. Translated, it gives CASSQDRGEAGGYTF.

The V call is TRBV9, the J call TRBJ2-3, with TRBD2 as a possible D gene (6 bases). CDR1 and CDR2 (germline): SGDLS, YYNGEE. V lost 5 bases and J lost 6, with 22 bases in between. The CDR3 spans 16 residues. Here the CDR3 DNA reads TGTGCCAGCAGTGAATCTAGCGATCCCTTGCGGGATACGCAGTATTTT. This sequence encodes CASSESSDPLRDTQYF.

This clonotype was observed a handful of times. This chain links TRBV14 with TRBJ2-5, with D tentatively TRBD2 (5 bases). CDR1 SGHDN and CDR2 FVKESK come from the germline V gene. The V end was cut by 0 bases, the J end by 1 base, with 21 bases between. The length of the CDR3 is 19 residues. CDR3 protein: CASSQELGRGIRPQETQYF. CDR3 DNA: TGTGCCAGCAGCCAAGAGTTGGGAAGAGGGATTCGTCCCCAAGAGACCCAGTACTTC.

The CDR3: CASSDPTSGGMNYNEQFF. The CDR3 DNA reads as TGTGCCAGCAGCGACCCGACTAGCGGGGGGATGAACTACAATGAGCAGTTCTTC. The gene calls are TRBV6-1 and TRBJ2-1, with TRBD2 matching over 13 bases. The CDR3 totals 18 residues. Unmatched junction bases numbered 11, after V lost 6 bases and J lost 3 bases. In germline, CDR1 is MNHNS, CDR2 SASEGT.

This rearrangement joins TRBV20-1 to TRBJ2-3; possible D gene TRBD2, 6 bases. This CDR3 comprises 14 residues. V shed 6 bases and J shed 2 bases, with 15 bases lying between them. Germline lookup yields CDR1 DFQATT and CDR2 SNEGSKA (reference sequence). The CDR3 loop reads CSAIAVPLTDTQYF. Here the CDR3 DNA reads TGCAGTGCAATAGCGGTTCCTCTCACAGATACGCAGTATTTT.